The present entry profiles one T cell receptor beta chain with its context. Its antigen is undetermined. This sample is drawn from a study of shared clonotypes between healthy human individuals. General study results and limits: Depth was large, yet rarefaction showed that sorted-subset sequencing was incomplete.

This CDR3 comprises 13 residues. V was pared by 5 bases and J by 9 bases, with 7 bases of the junction left unmatched. Germline CDR1 SEHNR, CDR2 FQNEAQ (reference sequence). TCRdb's copy holds only in-frame clones and misses some; the assay was immunoSEQ multiplex PCR. The sample lists 500,000 to 550,000 clones, approximately 94% occurring once. The V and J genes are TRBV7-9 and TRBJ1-5; 7 bases line up with TRBD1. The sample taken for sequencing was naive CD4+ T cells sorted from blood. This sample's subset: CD45RA+ positively selected. The receptor's source is a woman in her twenties or thirties in good health. The DNA for the CDR3 is TGTGCCAGCAGCCGAGGACAGGCCGGGCCCCAGCATTTT. Its protein is CASSRGQAGPQHF.